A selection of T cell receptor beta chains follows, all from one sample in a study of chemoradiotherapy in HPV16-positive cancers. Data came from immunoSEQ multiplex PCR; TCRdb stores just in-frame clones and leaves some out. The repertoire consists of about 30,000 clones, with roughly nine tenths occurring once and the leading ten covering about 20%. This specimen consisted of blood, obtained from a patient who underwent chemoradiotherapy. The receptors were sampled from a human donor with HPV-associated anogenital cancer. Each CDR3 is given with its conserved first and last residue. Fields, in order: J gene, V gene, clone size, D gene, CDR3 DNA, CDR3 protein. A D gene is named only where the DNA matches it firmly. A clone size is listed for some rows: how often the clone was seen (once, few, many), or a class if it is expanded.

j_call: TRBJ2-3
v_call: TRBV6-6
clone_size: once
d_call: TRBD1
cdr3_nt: TGTGCCAGCAGGGCATCAGGGGGTGTGGATACGCAGTATTTT
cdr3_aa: CASRASGGVDTQYF

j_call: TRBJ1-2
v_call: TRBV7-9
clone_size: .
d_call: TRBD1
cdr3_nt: TGTGCCAGCAGCTTAGCGACAGGGGAGTATGGCTACACCTTC
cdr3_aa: CASSLATGEYGYTF

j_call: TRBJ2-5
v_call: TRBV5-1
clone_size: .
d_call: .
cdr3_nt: TGCGCCAGCAGCTCGGCCCAAAGCGGGACCCAGTACTTC
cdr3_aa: CASSSAQSGTQYF

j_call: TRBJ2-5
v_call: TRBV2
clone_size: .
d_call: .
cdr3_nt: TGTGCCAGCAGTAGGGGCGCGCCTGGAGAGACCCAGTACTTC
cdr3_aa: CASSRGAPGETQYF

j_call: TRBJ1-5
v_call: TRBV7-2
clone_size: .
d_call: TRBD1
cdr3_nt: TGTGCCAGCAGCTTACGGCGAGGGGGCGGCAATCAGCCCCAGCATTTT
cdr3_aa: CASSLRRGGGNQPQHF

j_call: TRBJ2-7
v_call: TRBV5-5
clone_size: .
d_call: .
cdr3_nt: TGTGCCAGCAGCCTGCGTGAGTCCCACGAGCAGTACTTC
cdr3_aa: CASSLRESHEQYF

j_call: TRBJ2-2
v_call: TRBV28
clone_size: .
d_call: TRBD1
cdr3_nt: TGTGCCAGCAGTTCACCGGGACAGGGAATTGGGACCGGGGAGCTGTTTTTT
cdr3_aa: CASSSPGQGIGTGELFF

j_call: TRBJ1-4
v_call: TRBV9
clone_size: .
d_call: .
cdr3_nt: TGTGCCAGCAGCGCCTTTGGGGATAATGAAAAACTGTTTTTT
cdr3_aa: CASSAFGDNEKLFF

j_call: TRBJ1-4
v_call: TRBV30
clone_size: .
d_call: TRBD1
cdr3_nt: TGTGCCTGGAGTGCAGGGGGTGAAAAACTGTTTTTT
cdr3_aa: CAWSAGGEKLFF

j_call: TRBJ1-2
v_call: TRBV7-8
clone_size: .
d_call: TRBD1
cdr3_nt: TGTGCCAGCAGTCTCGTCCAAAATGCGGACAGGGTGAAAGGCTACACCTTC
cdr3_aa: CASSLVQNADRVKGYTF

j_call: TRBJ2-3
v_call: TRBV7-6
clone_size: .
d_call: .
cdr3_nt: TGTGCCAGCAGCTTAGCGTCAGGACTGACTTCCCCCAGCACAGATACGCAGTATTTT
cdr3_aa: CASSLASGLTSPSTDTQYF

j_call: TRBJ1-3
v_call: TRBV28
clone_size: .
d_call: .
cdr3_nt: TGTGCCAGCACTGGTGGAAACACCATATATTTT
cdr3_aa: CASTGGNTIYF

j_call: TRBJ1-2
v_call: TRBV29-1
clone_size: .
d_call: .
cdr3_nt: TGCAGCGTTGAAGAAAGACAGTCCTATGGCTACACCTTC
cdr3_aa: CSVEERQSYGYTF

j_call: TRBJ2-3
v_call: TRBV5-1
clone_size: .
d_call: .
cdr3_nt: TGCGCCAGCAGCGAATACCGTCTCAGCACAGATACGCAGTATTTT
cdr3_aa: CASSEYRLSTDTQYF

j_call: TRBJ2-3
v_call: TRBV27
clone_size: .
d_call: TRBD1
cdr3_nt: TGTGCCAGCAGTTTAGGGAGTCAGGGGGTCGCAGATACGCAGTATTTT
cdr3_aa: CASSLGSQGVADTQYF

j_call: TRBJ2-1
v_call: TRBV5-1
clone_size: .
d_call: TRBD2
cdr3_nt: TGCGCCAGCAGACGGAGCGGGAGCTCCTACAATGAGCAGTTCTTC
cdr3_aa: CASRRSGSSYNEQFF

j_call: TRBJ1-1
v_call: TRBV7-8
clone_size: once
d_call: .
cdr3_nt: TGTGCCAGCAGCTTAGAAGGCAGGGCGGATATGAACACTGAAGCTTTCTTT
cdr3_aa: CASSLEGRADMNTEAFF

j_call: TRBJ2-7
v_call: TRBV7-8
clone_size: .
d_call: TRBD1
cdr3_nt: TGTGCCAGCAGCTTAGGGAGGCAGGGGGCCTACGAGCAGTACTTC
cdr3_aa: CASSLGRQGAYEQYF

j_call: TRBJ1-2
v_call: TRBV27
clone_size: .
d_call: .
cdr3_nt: TGTGCCAGGAAGACGGACCCGGGCTACACCTTC
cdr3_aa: CARKTDPGYTF

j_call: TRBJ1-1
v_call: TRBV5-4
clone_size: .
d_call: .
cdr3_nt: TGTGCCAGCAGCTTGGAAGGGGCACCATTCATACTCGTTTTT
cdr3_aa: CASSLEGAPFILVF

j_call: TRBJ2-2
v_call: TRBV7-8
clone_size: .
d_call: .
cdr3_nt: TGTGCCAGCAGCCCCATGGGGGGGAACACCGGGGAGCTGTTTTTT
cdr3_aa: CASSPMGGNTGELFF

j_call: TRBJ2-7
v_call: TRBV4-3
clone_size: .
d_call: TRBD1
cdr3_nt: TGCGCCAGCAGCCCCTATCTTTTCGGGACAGGGACCAGGAGCTACGAGCAGTACTTC
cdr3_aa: CASSPYLFGTGTRSYEQYF

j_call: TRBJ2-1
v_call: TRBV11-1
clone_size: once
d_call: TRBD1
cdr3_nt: TGTGCCAGCAGCCCGGGACAGGGAAGGTACAATGAGCAGTTCTTC
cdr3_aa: CASSPGQGRYNEQFF

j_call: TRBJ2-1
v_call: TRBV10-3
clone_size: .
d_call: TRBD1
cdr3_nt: TGTGCCATCAGTTCCGGGACAGGGGGCAATGAGCAGTTCTTC
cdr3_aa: CAISSGTGGNEQFF